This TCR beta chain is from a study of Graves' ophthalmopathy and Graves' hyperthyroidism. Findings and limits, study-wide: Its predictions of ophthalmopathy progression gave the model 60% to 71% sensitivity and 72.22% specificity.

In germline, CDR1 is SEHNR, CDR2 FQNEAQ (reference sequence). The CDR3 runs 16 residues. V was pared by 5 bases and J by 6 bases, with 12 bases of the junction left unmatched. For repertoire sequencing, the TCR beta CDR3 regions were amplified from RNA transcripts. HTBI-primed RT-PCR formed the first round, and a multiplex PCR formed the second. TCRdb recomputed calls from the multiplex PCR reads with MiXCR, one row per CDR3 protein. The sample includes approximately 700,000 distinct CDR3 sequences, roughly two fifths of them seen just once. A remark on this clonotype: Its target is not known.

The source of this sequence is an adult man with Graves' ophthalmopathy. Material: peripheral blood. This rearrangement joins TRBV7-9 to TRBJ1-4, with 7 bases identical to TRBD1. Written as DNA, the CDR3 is TGTGCCAGCAGCCCCCGACAGGGCGATTTTCATGAAAAACTGTTTTTT. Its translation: CASSPRQGDFHEKLFF.